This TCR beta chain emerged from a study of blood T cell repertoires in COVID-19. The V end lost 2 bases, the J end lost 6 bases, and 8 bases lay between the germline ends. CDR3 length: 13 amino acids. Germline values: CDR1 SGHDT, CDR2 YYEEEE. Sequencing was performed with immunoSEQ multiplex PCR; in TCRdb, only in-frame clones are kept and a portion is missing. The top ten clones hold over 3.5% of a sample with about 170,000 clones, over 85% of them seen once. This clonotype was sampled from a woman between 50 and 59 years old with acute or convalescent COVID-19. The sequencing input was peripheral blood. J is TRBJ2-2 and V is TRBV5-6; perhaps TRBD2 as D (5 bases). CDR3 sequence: CASSLLDPGELFF. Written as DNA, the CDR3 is TGTGCCAGCAGCTTACTAGATCCCGGGGAGCTGTTTTTT.